Shown below are 21 T cell receptor beta chains from a single sample sequenced in a study of response to subunit inactivated influenza vaccine. TCRdb redid the calling of the RT-PCR reads with MiXCR, one entry per CDR3 protein. The sample includes fewer than 200,000 distinct CDR3 sequences, around 9% seen only once; the top ten take roughly 11%. The sequencing used non-naive T cells sorted from PBMCs, collected on the day of vaccination. All receptors come from a man aged 50-60 years who received an inactivated influenza vaccine.

The chain links TRBV21-1 to TRBJ2-5; TRBD1 is the table's D call and was not checked against the DNA. TRBV21-1 is assigned pseudogene status. CDR3 size: 15 residues. CDR3 nucleotide sequence: TGTGCCAGCAGCAAATACAGGACAGGGAAAGAGACCCAGTACTTC. Protein sequence: CASSKYRTGKETQYF.

This clonotype came up many times. The rearrangement links TRBV7-2 to TRBJ2-5, with D possibly TRBD2 on 5 matching bases. The V gene lost 5 bases and the J gene lost 3 bases, with 13 bases spanning the gap. Germline CDR1 and CDR2: SGHTA and FQGNSA. The CDR3 is 14 amino acids. Here the CDR3 reads CASSTQAGKETQYF. DNA for the CDR3: TGTGCCAGCAGCACACAAGCCGGGAAAGAGACCCAGTACTTC. Variable domain in full (rest from reference TRBV7-2 and TRBJ2-5): GAGVSQSPSNKVTEKGKDVELRCDPISGHTALYWYRQSLGQGLEFLIYFQGNSAPDKSGLPSDRFSAERTGGSVSTLTIQRTQQEDSAVYLCASSTQAGKETQYFGPGTRLLVL.

This clonotype was found a few times. This chain links TRBV4-2 with TRBJ2-3, with D perhaps matching TRBD2 (6 bases). Germline loops: CDR1 LGHNA, CDR2 YNFKEQ. The CDR3 is 17 residues long. V lost 0 bases to trimming and J lost 1 base, with 14 bases between them. The CDR3 nucleotides read TGTGCCAGCAGCCAAGAGAGTCGGTGGGGGGGCACAGATACGCAGTATTTT. Translated: CASSQESRWGGTDTQYF.

This clonotype was counted many times. The chain joins TRBV28 to TRBJ1-5, with a possible D match to TRBD1 (5 bases). The V gene's germline CDR1 is MDHEN and CDR2 SYDVKM. V was shortened by 7 bases and J by 1 base, with 11 bases between the two germline ends. The CDR3 loop spans 14 amino acids. The CDR3 coding sequence is TGTGCCAGCAACGGGGGATGGAGCAATCAGCCCCAGCATTTT. Translating gives CASNGGWSNQPQHF.

This sequence joins TRBV20-1 and TRBJ1-4, with TRBD1 identical over 7 bases. CDR3 length equals 12 residues. Germline V lookup: CDR1 DFQATT, CDR2 SNEGSKA (reference sequence). The J segment lost 7 bases and the V segment lost 5 bases, leaving 4 bases of the junction unmatched. The CDR3 DNA reads TGCAGTGCTTCAAGGACAGGTGAAAAACTGTTTTTT. Its protein product is CSASRTGEKLFF.

There are a few counts of this clonotype. V and J are TRBV10-3 and TRBJ2-5; 8 bases are shared with TRBD2. The V segment lost 3 bases and the J segment 3 bases; nucleotides outside the gene matches: 9. In germline, CDR1 is ENHRY, CDR2 SYGVKD. The CDR3 length is 16 residues. The CDR3 protein is CAISDSGGVLKETQYF. For the CDR3, the DNA is TGTGCCATCAGTGATTCGGGGGGGGTGCTCAAAGAGACCCAGTACTTC.

Many counts were recorded for this clonotype. The chain is built from TRBV20-1 and TRBJ2-5, with D maybe TRBD2 (5 bases). The CDR3 length is 10 residues. Trimming left V 6 bases short and J 5 bases short, with 7 bases between. Per the germline V gene, CDR1 is DFQATT and CDR2 is SNEGSKA (reference sequence). The CDR3 coding sequence is TGCAGTGCCCAGCGGGAGACCCAGTACTTC. This sequence encodes CSAQRETQYF.

This clonotype was counted between two and nine times. The V gene is TRBV6-1, the J gene TRBJ1-5, with 7 bases matching TRBD1. The CDR3 extends over 15 amino acids. With V trimmed by 6 bases and J by 2 bases, 7 bases remained unmatched. The germline V gene has CDR1 MNHNS and CDR2 SASEGT. This CDR3 reads CASSLGQVGNQPQHF. CDR3 in DNA: TGTGCCAGCAGCCTCGGACAGGTCGGCAATCAGCCCCAGCATTTT.

This clonotype was detected only a few times. The CDR3 DNA follows: TGCAGCGTTGGGTGGACTAGCGGGGGTGGAGAGACCCAGTACTTC. This encodes CSVGWTSGGGETQYF. The chain couples TRBV29-1 to TRBJ2-5; 13 nucleotides align to TRBD2. The junction had 6 bases not matched to a gene; V was cut back by 4 bases and J by 4 bases. The CDR3 contains 15 residues. The germline gives CDR1 SQVTM, CDR2 ANQGSEA.

The chain carries TRBV20-1 and TRBJ1-6; TRBD1 aligns across 10 bases. Germline CDR1 is DFQATT and CDR2 is SNEGSKA (reference sequence). V lost 3 bases, J lost 10 bases, and 6 bases stayed unmatched. CDR3 size: 14 residues. The DNA of the CDR3 is TGCAGTGCTAGGGTGGGACAGGGGAGATCACCCCTCCACTTT. Translated, it gives CSARVGQGRSPLHF.

The chain employs TRBV7-2 and TRBJ2-6; TRBD2 aligns across 9 bases. Germline V gene sequence: CDR1 SGHTA, CDR2 FQGNSA. This CDR3 region has 17 residues. Losses at the gene ends were 2 bases for V and 1 base for J; bases not matched to a gene: 3. The CDR3 DNA reads TGTGCCAGCAGCTTATCTAGCGGGGCATCTGGGGCCAACGTCCTGACTTTC. It yields the protein CASSLSSGASGANVLTF.

The sample holds a few counts of this clonotype. The J gene is TRBJ2-7, the V gene TRBV29-1, with D possibly being TRBD2 (6 bases). The length of the CDR3 is 14 residues. CDR1 and CDR2 from the germline V gene are SQVTM and ANQGSEA. V was cut by 4 bases and J by 2 bases, with 15 bases left in between. The CDR3 nucleotides read TGCAGCGTTGGGGAGGTCCGGGGAACCTACGAGCAGTACTTC. It yields the protein CSVGEVRGTYEQYF.

This clonotype was seen at least ten times. V usage is TRBV29-1 and J usage is TRBJ2-5; the D is unclear. The V end lost 6 bases, the J end lost 4 bases, and 15 bases lay between the germline ends. This CDR3 has 13 residues. The germline CDR1 and CDR2 sequences are SQVTM and ANQGSEA. The CDR3 nucleotides read TGCAGCGTCCTGGAGCGCTTGGGAGAGACCCAGTACTTC. As protein: CSVLERLGETQYF.

By share, this clonotype counts as medium-sized. V usage is TRBV2 and J usage is TRBJ2-1, with unresolved D. Germline V gives CDR1 SNHLY, CDR2 FYNNEI. The CDR3 consists of 11 residues. V was clipped by 4 bases and J by 6 bases, with 4 bases between them. The CDR3 loop reads CASSVRNEQFF. The CDR3 region has the DNA TGTGCCAGCAGTGTACGCAATGAGCAGTTCTTC.

This clonotype was counted a few times. The CDR3: CASSLFGRADEKLFF. The CDR3 coding sequence is TGCGCCAGCAGCTTGTTTGGTAGGGCGGATGAAAAACTGTTTTTT. The rearrangement uses TRBV5-1 and TRBJ1-4; D is undetermined. This CDR3 spans 15 amino acids. Germline lookup yields CDR1 SGHRS and CDR2 YFSETQ. Trimming left V 1 base short and J 6 bases short, with 13 bases between.

This clonotype was observed once. This chain connects TRBV5-5 to TRBJ2-6; unclear D gene. CDR1 is SGHKS and CDR2 is YYEKEE in the germline V gene (reference sequence). The CDR3 extends over 14 amino acids. The CDR3 loop reads CASQVISGANVLTF. CDR3 DNA sequence: TGTGCGAGTCAGGTTATCTCTGGGGCCAACGTCCTGACTTTC. The entire variable domain, with the rest obtained from reference TRBV5-5 and TRBJ2-6, is as follows: DAGVTQSPTHLIKTRGQQVTLRCSPISGHKSVSWYQQVLGQGPQFIFQYYEKEERGRGNFPDRFSARQFPNYSSELNVNALLLGDSALYLCASQVISGANVLTFGAGSRLTVL.

This clonotype was recorded at least ten times. V gene TRBV7-2 combines with J gene TRBJ2-3, with a possible D match to TRBD1 (5 bases). Looked up from germline, CDR1 is SGHTA and CDR2 is FQGNSA. This CDR3 contains 14 residues. Trimming removed 1 base from V and 7 bases from J, with 12 bases in between. CDR3 DNA: TGTGCCAGCAGCTTAGTTACAGGACCGAATACGCAGTATTTT. Translated, it gives CASSLVTGPNTQYF.

This clonotype was counted many times. J is TRBJ1-1 and V is TRBV27, with 11 bases lining up with TRBD1. The CDR3 runs 15 residues. Germline CDR1 reads MNHEY; CDR2 reads SMNVEV (reference sequence). V lost 7 bases to trimming and J lost 4 bases; unmatched junction nucleotides: 8. CDR3 bases: TGTGCCAGCATTCCGGACAGGGGGCGGGCCACTGAAGCTTTCTTT. This translates into CASIPDRGRATEAFF.

The chain employs TRBV14 and TRBJ2-1, with 9 bases lining up with TRBD1. The CDR3 totals 15 residues. CDR1 is SGHDN, CDR2 FVKESK, per germline. V was pared by 8 bases and J by 7 bases, with 12 bases of the junction left unmatched. The CDR3 DNA follows: TGTGCCAGCCAAAGGAACAGGGGGCGAGGGAATGAGCAGTTCTTC. This sequence encodes CASQRNRGRGNEQFF. The full variable domain, in which reference TRBV14 and TRBJ2-1 provide the parts outside the CDR3, is EAGVTQFPSHSVIEKGQTVTLRCDPISGHDNLYWYRRVMGKEIKFLLHFVKESKQDESGMPNNRFLAERTGGTYSTLKVQPAELEDSGVYFCASQRNRGRGNEQFFGPGTRLTVL.

The chain carries TRBV20-1 and TRBJ2-1; 10 bases map to TRBD2. Germline lookup yields CDR1 DFQATT and CDR2 SNEGSKA (reference sequence). The CDR3 is 15 residues long. Trimming took 5 bases from V and 2 from J; bases not matched to a gene: 6. The CDR3 DNA is TGCAGTGCTCGAAGGACTAGCGGAACCTACAATGAGCAGTTCTTC. It is translated as CSARRTSGTYNEQFF.

This clonotype was found a few times. The rearrangement links TRBV29-1 to TRBJ2-1; 8 nucleotides line up with TRBD2. J was trimmed by 10 bases and V by 1 base; bases with no gene match: 6. CDR3 length: 13 amino acids. Germline V CDR1 and CDR2: SQVTM, ANQGSEA. CDR3 sequence: CSVEGLALEEQFF. The CDR3 DNA is TGCAGCGTTGAAGGACTAGCGTTGGAGGAGCAGTTCTTC.